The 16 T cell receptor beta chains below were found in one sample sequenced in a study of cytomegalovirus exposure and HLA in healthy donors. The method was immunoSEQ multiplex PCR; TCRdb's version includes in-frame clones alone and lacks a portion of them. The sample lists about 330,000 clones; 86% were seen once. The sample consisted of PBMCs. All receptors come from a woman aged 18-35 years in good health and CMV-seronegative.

The CDR3 nucleotides read TGCAGCGTTGACAGATACAATGAGCAGTTCTTC. This encodes CSVDRYNEQFF. The chain has TRBV29-1 and TRBJ2-1; D uncertain. Germline loops: CDR1 SQVTM, CDR2 ANQGSEA. This CDR3 is 11 amino acids long. The ends were cut back, 3 bases at V and 4 bases at J, with 4 bases in the middle.

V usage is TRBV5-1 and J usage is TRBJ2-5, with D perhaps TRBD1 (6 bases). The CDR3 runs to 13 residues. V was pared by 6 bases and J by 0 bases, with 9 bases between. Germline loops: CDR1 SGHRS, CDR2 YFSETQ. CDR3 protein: CASTQGNQETQYF. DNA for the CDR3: TGCGCCAGCACACAGGGTAACCAAGAGACCCAGTACTTC.

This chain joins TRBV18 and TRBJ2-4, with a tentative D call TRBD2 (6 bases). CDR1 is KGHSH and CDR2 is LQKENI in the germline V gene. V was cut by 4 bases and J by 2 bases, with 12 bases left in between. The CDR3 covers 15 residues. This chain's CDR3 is CASSLRDSSKNIQYF. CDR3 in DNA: TGTGCCAGCTCACTTAGGGACTCGTCCAAAAACATTCAGTACTTC.

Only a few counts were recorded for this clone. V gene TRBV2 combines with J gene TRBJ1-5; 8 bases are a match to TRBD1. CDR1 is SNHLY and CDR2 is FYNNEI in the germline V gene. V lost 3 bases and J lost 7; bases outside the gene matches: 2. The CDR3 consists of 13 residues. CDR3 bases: TGTGCCAGCAGTGATACAGGGGGGCAGCCCCAGCATTTT. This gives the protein CASSDTGGQPQHF.

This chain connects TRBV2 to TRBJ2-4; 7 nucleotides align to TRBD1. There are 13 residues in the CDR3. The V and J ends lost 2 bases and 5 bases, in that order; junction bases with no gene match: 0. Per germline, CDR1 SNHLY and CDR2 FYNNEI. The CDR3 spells CASSEQGENIQYF. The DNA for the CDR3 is TGTGCCAGCAGTGAACAGGGGGAAAACATTCAGTACTTC. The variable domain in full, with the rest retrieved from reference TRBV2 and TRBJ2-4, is EPEVTQTPSHQVTQMGQEVILRCVPISNHLYFYWYRQILGQKVEFLVSFYNNEISEKSEIFDDQFSVERPDGSNFTLKIRSTKLEDSAMYFCASSEQGENIQYFGAGTRLSVL.

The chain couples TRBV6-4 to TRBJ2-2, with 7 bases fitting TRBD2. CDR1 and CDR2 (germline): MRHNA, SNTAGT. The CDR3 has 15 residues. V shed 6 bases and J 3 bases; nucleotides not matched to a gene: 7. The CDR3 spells CASSLGAGYTGELFF. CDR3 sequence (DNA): TGTGCCAGCAGCCTCGGAGCGGGGTACACCGGGGAGCTGTTTTTT.

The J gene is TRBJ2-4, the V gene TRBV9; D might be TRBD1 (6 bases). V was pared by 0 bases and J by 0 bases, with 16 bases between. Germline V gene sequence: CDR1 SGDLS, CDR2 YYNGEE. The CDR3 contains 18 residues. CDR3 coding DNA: TGTGCCAGCAGCGTAGGGCCATCGGACAGAGTAGCCAAAAACATTCAGTACTTC. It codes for CASSVGPSDRVAKNIQYF.

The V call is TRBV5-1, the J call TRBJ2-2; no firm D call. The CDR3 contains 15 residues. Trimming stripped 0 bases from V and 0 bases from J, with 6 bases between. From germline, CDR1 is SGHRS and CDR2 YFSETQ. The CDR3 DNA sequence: TGCGCCAGCAGCTTGGTTCCGGCGAACACCGGGGAGCTGTTTTTT. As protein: CASSLVPANTGELFF.

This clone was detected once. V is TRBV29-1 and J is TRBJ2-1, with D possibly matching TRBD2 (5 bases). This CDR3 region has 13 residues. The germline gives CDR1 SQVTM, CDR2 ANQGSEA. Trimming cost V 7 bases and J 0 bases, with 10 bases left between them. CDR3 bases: TGCAGCGGAGGGCTTAGCTCCTACAATGAGCAGTTCTTC. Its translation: CSGGLSSYNEQFF.

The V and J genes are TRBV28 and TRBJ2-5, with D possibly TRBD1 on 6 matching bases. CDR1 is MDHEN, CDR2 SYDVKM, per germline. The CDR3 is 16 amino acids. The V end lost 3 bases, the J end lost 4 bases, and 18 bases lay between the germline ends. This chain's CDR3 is CASSFLGAFSGETQYF. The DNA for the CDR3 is TGTGCCAGCAGTTTCCTGGGGGCGTTTTCAGGAGAGACCCAGTACTTC. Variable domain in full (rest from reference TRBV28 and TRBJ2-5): DVKVTQSSRYLVKRTGEKVFLECVQDMDHENMFWYRQDPGLGLRLIYFSYDVKMKEKGDIPEGYSVSREKKERFSLILESASTNQTSMYLCASSFLGAFSGETQYFGPGTRLLVL.

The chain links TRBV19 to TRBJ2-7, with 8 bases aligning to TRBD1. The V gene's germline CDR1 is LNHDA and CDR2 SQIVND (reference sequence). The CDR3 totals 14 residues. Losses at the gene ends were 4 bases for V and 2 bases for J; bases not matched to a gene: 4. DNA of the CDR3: TGTGCCAGTAGTACTGGACAGGGCCCCTACGAGCAGTACTTC. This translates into CASSTGQGPYEQYF.

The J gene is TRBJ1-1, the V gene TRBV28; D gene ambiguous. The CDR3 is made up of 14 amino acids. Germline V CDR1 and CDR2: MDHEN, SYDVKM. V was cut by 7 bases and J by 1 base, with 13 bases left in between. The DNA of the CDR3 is TGTGCCAGCAACCCCTTTTCAGGGAACACTGAAGCTTTCTTT. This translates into CASNPFSGNTEAFF.

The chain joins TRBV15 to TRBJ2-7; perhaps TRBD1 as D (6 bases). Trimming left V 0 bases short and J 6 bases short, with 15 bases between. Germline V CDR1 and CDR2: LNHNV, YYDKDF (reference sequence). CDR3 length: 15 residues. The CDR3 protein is CATSRDKAGDREQYF. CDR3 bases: TGTGCCACCAGCAGAGATAAGGCAGGGGATCGCGAGCAGTACTTC.

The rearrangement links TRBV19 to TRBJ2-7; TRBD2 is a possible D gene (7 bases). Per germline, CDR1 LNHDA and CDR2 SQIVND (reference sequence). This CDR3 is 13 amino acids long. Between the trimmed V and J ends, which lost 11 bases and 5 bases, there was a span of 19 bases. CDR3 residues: CAGGAPKGHEQYF. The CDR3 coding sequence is TGTGCCGGGGGGGCCCCGAAGGGGCACGAGCAGTACTTC.

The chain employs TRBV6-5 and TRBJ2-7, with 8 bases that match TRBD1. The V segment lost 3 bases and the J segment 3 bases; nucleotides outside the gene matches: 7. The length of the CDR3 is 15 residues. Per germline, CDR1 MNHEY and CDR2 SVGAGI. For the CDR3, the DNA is TGTGCCAGCAGTTATTTGGACAGGGAAGGCTACGAGCAGTACTTC. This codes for CASSYLDREGYEQYF.

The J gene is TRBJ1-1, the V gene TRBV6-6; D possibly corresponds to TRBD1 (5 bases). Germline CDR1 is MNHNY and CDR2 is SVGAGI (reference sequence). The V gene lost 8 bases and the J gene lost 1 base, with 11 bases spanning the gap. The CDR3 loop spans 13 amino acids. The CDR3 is CASAPRENTEAFF. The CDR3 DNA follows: TGTGCCAGCGCCCCCAGGGAGAACACTGAAGCTTTCTTT.